These 21 T cell receptor beta chains originate from one sample sequenced in a study of high-grade serous ovarian cancer treatment subgroups. Tumor tissue was taken before any definitive surgery or chemotherapy was given. TCRdb's copy holds only in-frame clones and misses some; the assay was immunoSEQ multiplex PCR. The sample has around 20,000 clones, roughly 80% seen once. Sequencing used tumor tissue. Receptors were obtained from a human donor with high-grade serous ovarian cancer.

In this sample, this clone turned up once. The rearrangement links TRBV6-4 to TRBJ2-1; D unresolved. V gave up 3 bases and J gave up 5 bases, with 8 bases separating them. The CDR3 runs to 13 residues. Germline V gene sequence: CDR1 MRHNA, CDR2 SNTAGT. CDR3 in amino acids: CASSEGAHNEQFF. In DNA form, the CDR3 reads TGTGCCAGCAGTGAGGGCGCGCACAATGAGCAGTTCTTC.

Written as DNA, the CDR3 is TGTGCCAGCAGCTTAGGCCGGGGCAGGGGAGGCTATGGCTACACCTTC. It translates to CASSLGRGRGGYGYTF. The chain employs TRBV13 and TRBJ1-2; the D gene is possibly TRBD1 (6 bases). V was pared by 0 bases and J by 4 bases, with 15 bases between. Looked up from germline, CDR1 is PRHDT and CDR2 is FYEKMQ (reference sequence). CDR3 length: 16 residues.

The V call is TRBV6-4, the J call TRBJ2-1, with 10 bases that match TRBD2. The germline V gene has CDR1 MRHNA and CDR2 SNTAGT. The CDR3 is made up of 15 amino acids. Trimming removed 5 bases from V and 4 bases from J; junction bases left unmatched: 5. CDR3 sequence (DNA): TGTGCCAGCAGTTTTCTAGCGGGAGAGTACAATGAGCAGTTCTTC. This gives the protein CASSFLAGEYNEQFF.

The chain joins TRBV7-8 to TRBJ2-1, with 10 bases matching TRBD2. Germline trimming cut 4 bases from V and 5 bases from J; bases unmatched to any gene: 11. Germline V gives CDR1 SGHVS, CDR2 FQNEAQ. The CDR3 runs to 17 residues. The CDR3 nucleotides read TGTGCCAGCAGCTCCGTGCCCCGGACTAGCGGAAACAATGAGCAGTTCTTC. Translation gives CASSSVPRTSGNNEQFF.

For the CDR3, the DNA is TGTGCTAGTGGTTTGGGGGGTGGCTACACCTTC. Translating it yields CASGLGGGYTF. The V and J genes are TRBV12-5 and TRBJ1-2; D call uncertain. V dropped 1 base and J dropped 7 bases, with 4 bases sitting between them. There are 11 residues in the CDR3. Germline CDR1 and CDR2: LGHNT and FRNRAP.

V is TRBV25-1 and J is TRBJ1-4; 10 positions agree with TRBD1. CDR1 is MGHDK, CDR2 SYGVNS, per germline. CDR3 length: 15 amino acids. V was pared by 4 bases and J by 6 bases, with 5 bases of the junction left unmatched. The CDR3 bases are TGTGCCAGCAGTGTATCCGGGACAGGGGATGAAAAACTGTTTTTT. This sequence encodes CASSVSGTGDEKLFF.

The V and J genes are TRBV9 and TRBJ2-5; D gene unclear. Deletions cut 0 bases from V and 3 bases from J, with 12 bases between. Germline V gene sequence: CDR1 SGDLS, CDR2 YYNGEE. This CDR3 is built from 15 residues. The CDR3 loop is CASSVAPRIEETQYF. CDR3 coding DNA: TGTGCCAGCAGCGTAGCTCCCAGGATCGAAGAGACCCAGTACTTC.

The sample holds a few counts of this clone. The V call is TRBV6-6, the J call TRBJ1-2, with unresolved D. V lost 0 bases to trimming and J lost 5 bases, with 13 bases between them. This CDR3 is built from 15 residues. The germline V gene has CDR1 MNHNY and CDR2 SVGAGI (reference sequence). The CDR3 loop reads CASSYSGSGVYGYTF. CDR3 nucleotide sequence: TGTGCCAGCAGTTACTCGGGGTCTGGAGTTTATGGCTACACCTTC.

The chain couples TRBV19 to TRBJ1-2; D ambiguous. V lost 1 base to trimming and J lost 7 bases, with 16 bases between them. In germline, CDR1 is LNHDA, CDR2 SQIVND (reference sequence). CDR3 size: 15 residues. The CDR3 nucleotides read TGTGCCAGTAGTATAGTGGGCGGAAGCCATCCTGGCTACACCTTC. Translated, it gives CASSIVGGSHPGYTF.

The chain uses TRBV27 and TRBJ2-3, with 10 nucleotides matching TRBD2. V shed 0 bases, J shed 5 bases, and the junction held 11 bases outside the gene matches. Germline CDR1 is MNHEY and CDR2 is SMNVEV (reference sequence). The CDR3 consists of 18 residues. The CDR3 DNA sequence: TGTGCCAGCAGTTTATCCGCCCCGACTAGCGGGCTGGGAGATACGCAGTATTTT. The encoded protein is CASSLSAPTSGLGDTQYF.

The J gene is TRBJ2-7, the V gene TRBV7-9, with 12 bases lining up with TRBD2. This CDR3 comprises 15 residues. The V segment lost 4 bases and the J segment 5 bases; nucleotides outside the gene matches: 6. Germline V gene sequence: CDR1 SEHNR, CDR2 FQNEAQ (reference sequence). The CDR3 DNA reads TGTGCCAGCAGCTCAGGACTAGCGGGAATCAACGAGCAGTACTTC. Its translation is CASSSGLAGINEQYF.

V gene TRBV6-1 combines with J gene TRBJ2-7, with D maybe TRBD2 (6 bases). Germline CDR1 is MNHNS and CDR2 is SASEGT. The CDR3 extends over 13 amino acids. The germline V and J ends were trimmed by 6 bases and 2 bases, with 11 bases remaining between them. The CDR3 region has the DNA TGTGCCAGCAGCGGAGGGGTCACCTACGAGCAGTACTTC. Protein product: CASSGGVTYEQYF.

In its sample, this clone ranks as medium-sized. The genes are TRBV25-1 and TRBJ1-1; D unclear. Germline V gene sequence: CDR1 MGHDK, CDR2 SYGVNS. The CDR3 extends over 14 amino acids. V was trimmed by 0 bases and J by 1 base, leaving 6 bases between them. The CDR3 here is CASSEYEGNTEAFF. The CDR3 DNA reads as TGTGCCAGCAGTGAATATGAGGGGAACACTGAAGCTTTCTTT.

This chain joins TRBV6-5 and TRBJ2-7; TRBD1 matches at 8 bases. The germline CDR1 and CDR2 sequences are MNHEY and SVGAGI. The V and J ends lost 1 base and 7 bases, in that order; junction bases with no gene match: 3. CDR3 length: 13 amino acids. CDR3 region: CASSYYTGGEQYF. In DNA, the CDR3 is TGTGCCAGCAGTTACTACACAGGGGGAGAGCAGTACTTC.

This clone rates as medium-sized. The chain combines TRBV9 with TRBJ1-2; D is uncertain. Trimming took 7 bases from V and 4 from J, leaving 20 bases between them. This CDR3 is 15 amino acids long. The germline V gene has CDR1 SGDLS and CDR2 YYNGEE. CDR3 DNA sequence: TGTGCCAGCTCCCCCCCGGGCCAGGAGAGCTATGGCTACACCTTC. Translating gives CASSPPGQESYGYTF.

The genes are TRBV4-1 and TRBJ1-4; D may be TRBD1 (5 bases). The CDR3 length is 16 residues. Looked up from germline, CDR1 is MGHRA and CDR2 is YSYEKL. The germline V and J ends were trimmed by 7 bases and 0 bases, with 15 bases remaining between them. The DNA of the CDR3 is TGCGCCAGCACCGCATCGGTAGGGGCAACTAATGAAAAACTGTTTTTT. Translated: CASTASVGATNEKLFF.

V is TRBV19 and J is TRBJ2-1, with a possible D match to TRBD1 (5 bases). Germline CDR1 reads LNHDA; CDR2 reads SQIVND (reference sequence). The CDR3 runs to 13 residues. Trimming pared 6 bases from V and 12 bases from J, leaving 18 bases between. CDR3 amino acids: CASSGQRHYGQFF. The CDR3 DNA is TGTGCCAGTAGCGGACAAAGGCATTACGGGCAGTTCTTC.

This clone was detected only a few times. This chain connects TRBV7-9 to TRBJ2-1, with no clear D. This CDR3 comprises 14 residues. The germline V and J ends were trimmed by 3 bases and 0 bases, with 6 bases remaining between them. Germline CDR1 is SEHNR and CDR2 is FQNEAQ (reference sequence). CDR3 coding DNA: TGTGCCAGCAGCTTTTGGAGCTCCTACAATGAGCAGTTCTTC. Amino acids: CASSFWSSYNEQFF.

The sample holds one count of this clone. The V gene is TRBV4-3, the J gene TRBJ1-2; D is undetermined. Trimming removed 3 bases at V and 0 bases at J, with 14 bases between. Germline assignment: CDR1 LGHNA and CDR2 YSLEER. This CDR3 has 16 residues. The CDR3 protein is CASSQYSGLANYGYTF. CDR3 in DNA: TGCGCCAGCAGCCAGTACTCCGGACTCGCTAACTATGGCTACACCTTC.

This clone showed up just a few times. J is TRBJ1-5 and V is TRBV2, with a possible D match to TRBD1 (6 bases). There are 14 residues in the CDR3. V shed 6 bases and J shed 2 bases, with 11 bases lying between them. Germline assignment: CDR1 SNHLY and CDR2 FYNNEI. The CDR3 loop is CASRTEGGNQPQHF. The CDR3 nucleotides read TGTGCCAGCAGGACGGAGGGGGGCAATCAGCCCCAGCATTTT.

The CDR3 sequence: CASSRLGITAGHTDTQYF. In DNA, the CDR3 is TGTGCCAGCAGCCGCTTAGGAATTACTGCGGGGCACACAGATACGCAGTATTTT. The rearrangement uses TRBV7-2 and TRBJ2-3; TRBD2 might be the D (6 bases). Per germline, CDR1 SGHTA and CDR2 FQGNSA. CDR3 length: 18 amino acids. With 5 bases removed from V and 2 bases from J, the gap between germline ends came to 23 bases. The full variable domain, its missing parts supplied by reference TRBV7-2 and TRBJ2-3, is GAGVSQSPSNKVTEKGKDVELRCDPISGHTALYWYRQSLGQGLEFLIYFQGNSAPDKSGLPSDRFSAERTGGSVSTLTIQRTQQEDSAVYLCASSRLGITAGHTDTQYFGPGTRLTVL.